Shown below are 26 T cell receptor beta chains from a single sample sequenced in a study of shared clonotypes between healthy human individuals. Produced via immunoSEQ multiplex PCR; TCRdb's table is partial and in-frame only. The sample includes about 2.4 million clones, approximately 93% of them seen just once. The specimen sequenced was naive CD4+ T cells from PBMCs. Subset of the sample: CD45RA+ positively selected. These TCRs come from a man aged 18 to 35 in good health. Some clones in this sample may be carry-over from other donors' samples.

The chain has TRBV28 and TRBJ1-2; D possibly corresponds to TRBD1 (5 bases). V was pared by 8 bases and J by 8 bases, with 18 bases between. CDR3 size: 13 residues. Germline V gene sequence: CDR1 MDHEN, CDR2 SYDVKM. In nucleotides, the CDR3 is TGTGCCAGCGACTATAGAGGGGCGCAAGGCTACACCTTC. It is translated as CASDYRGAQGYTF.

V gene TRBV19 combines with J gene TRBJ2-7; 7 nucleotides agree with TRBD1. J was trimmed by 6 bases and V by 4 bases; bases with no gene match: 15. CDR1 and CDR2 (germline): LNHDA, SQIVND (reference sequence). This CDR3 is 16 amino acids long. In DNA, the CDR3 is TGTGCCAGTAGTAATTTTTTTGGGACAGAGACATCCGAGCAGTACTTC. It encodes CASSNFFGTETSEQYF.

This chain joins TRBV6-6 and TRBJ1-5; D unresolved. Germline V gene sequence: CDR1 MNHNY, CDR2 SVGAGI (reference sequence). This CDR3 contains 14 residues. The ends were cut back, 5 bases at V and 1 base at J, with 9 bases in the middle. Here the CDR3 DNA reads TGTGCCAGCAGTCCGTTGGTAAGCAATCAGCCCCAGCATTTT. It specifies CASSPLVSNQPQHF.

V and J are TRBV2 and TRBJ2-7, with D unclear. The CDR3 is 12 residues long. The V gene's germline CDR1 is SNHLY and CDR2 FYNNEI. V shed 6 bases and J shed 0 bases, with 6 bases lying between them. The CDR3 here is CASRFSSYEQYF. In DNA, the CDR3 is TGTGCCAGCAGGTTCAGCTCCTACGAGCAGTACTTC. Complete variable domain (other parts from reference TRBV2 and TRBJ2-7): EPEVTQTPSHQVTQMGQEVILRCVPISNHLYFYWYRQILGQKVEFLVSFYNNEISEKSEIFDDQFSVERPDGSNFTLKIRSTKLEDSAMYFCASRFSSYEQYFGPGTRLTVT.

The genes are TRBV18 and TRBJ2-7, with 10 positions matching TRBD2. The V segment lost 0 bases and the J segment 6 bases; nucleotides outside the gene matches: 11. The CDR3 extends over 17 amino acids. Germline V gene lookup returns CDR1 KGHSH and CDR2 LQKENI. For the CDR3, the DNA is TGTGCCAGCTCACCACCGAACGGACTAGCGGAGAATGGCGAGCAGTACTTC. It encodes CASSPPNGLAENGEQYF.

The chain carries TRBV5-1 and TRBJ2-3; a weak D match, TRBD2 (6 bases). The CDR3 runs to 18 residues. The V gene lost 3 bases and the J gene lost 2 bases, with 22 bases spanning the gap. Germline V gene sequence: CDR1 SGHRS, CDR2 YFSETQ. The CDR3 DNA is TGCGCCAGCAGCTCCCCCTTCGGGGGAGGTTCGTTCACAGATACGCAGTATTTT. It is translated as CASSSPFGGGSFTDTQYF.

The chain uses TRBV9 and TRBJ2-2, with D perhaps matching TRBD2 (5 bases). In germline, CDR1 is SGDLS, CDR2 YYNGEE. The CDR3 is 16 amino acids. Trimming stripped 4 bases from V and 4 bases from J, with 17 bases between. The CDR3, as DNA: TGTGCCAGCAGCCCACAAGGTCGGGGTGGCACCGGGGAGCTGTTTTTT. Translated, it gives CASSPQGRGGTGELFF.

This clone was found once. J is TRBJ2-7 and V is TRBV18; 9 bases match TRBD1. Germline-derived CDR1 and CDR2 are KGHSH and LQKENI. Trimming removed 3 bases from V and 2 bases from J; junction bases left unmatched: 14. The length of the CDR3 is 18 residues. The CDR3 DNA reads as TGTGCCAGCTCACCGGCGCCCGGGACAGGGCTGCTTCCCTACGAGCAGTACTTC. Translated, it gives CASSPAPGTGLLPYEQYF.

The chain joins TRBV30 to TRBJ2-7; D gene unclear. CDR3 length: 13 amino acids. Germline values: CDR1 GTSNPN, CDR2 SVGIG (reference sequence). The V end lost 3 bases, the J end lost 9 bases, and 18 bases lay between the germline ends. For the CDR3, the DNA is TGTGCCTGGAGGAAACCCCCGAGGTCTTTGCAGTACTTC. Amino acids: CAWRKPPRSLQYF.

V usage is TRBV5-1 and J usage is TRBJ2-7; 8 bases fit TRBD2. The CDR3 totals 16 residues. V was clipped by 0 bases and J by 7 bases; unmatched bases: 12. Germline V gene lookup returns CDR1 SGHRS and CDR2 YFSETQ. DNA of the CDR3: TGCGCCAGCAGCTTGGCCTCCGGGAGGGCCGGGAATGAGCAGTACTTC. Protein: CASSLASGRAGNEQYF. The full variable domain, in which reference TRBV5-1 and TRBJ2-7 provide the parts outside the CDR3, is KAGVTQTPRYLIKTRGQQVTLSCSPISGHRSVSWYQQTPGQGLQFLFEYFSETQRNKGNFPGRFSGRQFSNSRSEMNVSTLELGDSALYLCASSLASGRAGNEQYFGPGTRLTVT.

The chain carries TRBV19 and TRBJ2-3; 16 bases line up with TRBD2. V lost 3 bases and J lost 4; bases outside the gene matches: 1. The V gene's germline CDR1 is LNHDA and CDR2 SQIVND (reference sequence). This CDR3 is 16 amino acids long. The CDR3 is CASSMGLAGGADTQYF. The CDR3 nucleotides are TGTGCCAGTAGTATGGGACTAGCGGGAGGGGCAGATACGCAGTATTTT.

V is TRBV5-1 and J is TRBJ2-1, with TRBD2 identical over 15 bases. The germline gives CDR1 SGHRS, CDR2 YFSETQ. The CDR3 has 16 amino acids. Trimming removed 4 bases from V and 9 bases from J; junction bases left unmatched: 8. The CDR3 is CASSPGLAGGLVEQFF. The CDR3 bases are TGCGCCAGCAGCCCAGGACTAGCGGGAGGGTTGGTTGAGCAGTTCTTC.

The gene calls are TRBV9 and TRBJ1-1; D not certain. This CDR3 has 14 residues. Germline lookup yields CDR1 SGDLS and CDR2 YYNGEE. The V and J ends lost 4 bases and 0 bases respectively, with 10 bases between them. The CDR3 DNA reads as TGTGCCAGCAGCCCCCAATCCGTGAACACTGAAGCTTTCTTT. This codes for CASSPQSVNTEAFF.

The V call is TRBV7-7, the J call TRBJ2-7; perhaps TRBD2 as D (6 bases). CDR3 length equals 14 residues. Germline CDR1 is SSHAT and CDR2 is FNYEAQ (reference sequence). Trimming took off 4 bases at V and 3 bases at J, with 13 bases between the two ends. This CDR3 is CASSSSTRSYEQYF. For the CDR3, the DNA is TGTGCCAGCAGCTCATCGACTAGAAGCTACGAGCAGTACTTC.

The genes are TRBV15 and TRBJ1-2; tentatively, D is TRBD1 (6 bases). With 1 base removed from V and 3 bases from J, the gap between germline ends came to 15 bases. CDR3 length equals 16 residues. The germline gives CDR1 LNHNV, CDR2 YYDKDF (reference sequence). As DNA, the CDR3 is TGTGCCACCAGCAGAGGGGACACCGAAGAGTACTATGGCTACACCTTC. It is translated as CATSRGDTEEYYGYTF.

The chain recombines TRBV19 with TRBJ1-4, with D perhaps matching TRBD1 (5 bases). The CDR3 has 14 amino acids. Trimming stripped 9 bases from V and 5 bases from J, with 16 bases between. The germline V gene encodes CDR1 LNHDA and CDR2 SQIVND (reference sequence). CDR3 in DNA: TGTGCCAGCGCCATTGGGGCGTCGAATGAAAAACTGTTTTTT. It codes for CASAIGASNEKLFF.

The chain couples TRBV5-1 to TRBJ2-1, with 10 positions matching TRBD2. This CDR3 contains 15 residues. V was pared by 3 bases and J by 6 bases, with 6 bases of the junction left unmatched. Germline V gene sequence: CDR1 SGHRS, CDR2 YFSETQ. CDR3 in amino acids: CASSSGAGGPNEQFF. The CDR3 nucleotides read TGCGCCAGCAGCTCCGGAGCGGGGGGGCCCAATGAGCAGTTCTTC.

The J gene is TRBJ2-7, the V gene TRBV7-3, with TRBD2 identical over 8 bases. From germline, CDR1 is SGHTA and CDR2 FQGTGA. Losses at the gene ends were 2 bases for V and 4 bases for J; bases not matched to a gene: 7. The CDR3 is 15 residues long. The CDR3 coding sequence is TGTGCCAGCAGCTTAGGGGCGACTAGCGAGTACGAGCAGTACTTC. Protein: CASSLGATSEYEQYF. Combining the CDR3 with reference TRBV7-3 and TRBJ2-7 gives the whole variable domain GAGVSQTPSNKVTEKGKYVELRCDPISGHTALYWYRQSLGQGPEFLIYFQGTGAADDSGLPNDRFFAVRPEGSVSTLKIQRTERGDSAVYLCASSLGATSEYEQYFGPGTRLTVT.

CDR3 sequence reads: CASSPPRGLSYNEQFF. The CDR3 bases are TGTGCCAGCTCACCACCGAGGGGGCTATCCTACAATGAGCAGTTCTTC. The chain is built from TRBV18 and TRBJ2-1; 7 bases fit TRBD1. V shed 0 bases and J 1 base; nucleotides not matched to a gene: 3. The CDR3 has 16 amino acids. Germline V lookup: CDR1 KGHSH, CDR2 LQKENI.

Worth noting for this clone: Other DNA sequences of this sample code for an identical CDR3. The chain couples TRBV5-1 to TRBJ2-5; the D is unclear. V was pared by 2 bases and J by 5 bases, with 10 bases between. The CDR3 extends over 13 amino acids. Germline lookup yields CDR1 SGHRS and CDR2 YFSETQ. This CDR3 is CASSFEGWETQYF. CDR3 DNA sequence: TGCGCCAGCAGCTTTGAAGGGTGGGAGACCCAGTACTTC.

The rearrangement joins TRBV6-6 to TRBJ2-3; TRBD2 matches at 12 bases. V shed 5 bases, J shed 2 bases, and the junction held 5 bases outside the gene matches. The germline gives CDR1 MNHNY, CDR2 SVGAGI (reference sequence). This CDR3 is 16 amino acids long. The DNA for the CDR3 is TGTGCCAGCAGTAAGTCTAGCGGGAGGGCCACAGATACGCAGTATTTT. Translating it yields CASSKSSGRATDTQYF.

Turning to this clone: The sample carries other DNA sequences with the same CDR3. The rearrangement links TRBV5-1 to TRBJ2-1, with TRBD2 identical over 11 bases. J lost 6 bases, V lost 4 bases, and 6 bases had no gene match. CDR1 and CDR2 from the germline V gene are SGHRS and YFSETQ. The CDR3 is made up of 15 amino acids. CDR3 protein: CASSLLAGEGNEQFF. In nucleotides, the CDR3 is TGCGCCAGCAGCCTACTAGCGGGAGAGGGCAATGAGCAGTTCTTC.

V gene TRBV19 combines with J gene TRBJ2-2; maybe TRBD1 (6 bases). CDR3 length: 18 amino acids. Trimming took off 1 base at V and 4 bases at J, with 19 bases between the two ends. The germline gives CDR1 LNHDA, CDR2 SQIVND (reference sequence). In nucleotides, the CDR3 is TGTGCCAGTAGTATAGGCGCTCGGGACAAGGAGTTCACCGGGGAGCTGTTTTTT. This sequence encodes CASSIGARDKEFTGELFF.

The count of this clone is one. The chain couples TRBV10-2 to TRBJ2-5; 12 positions match TRBD1. J was trimmed by 5 bases and V by 4 bases; bases with no gene match: 5. The CDR3 is made up of 15 amino acids. From germline, CDR1 is WSHSY and CDR2 SAAADI. This chain's CDR3 is CASSGGTGGDETQYF. The CDR3 DNA reads TGCGCCAGCAGTGGCGGGACAGGGGGCGATGAGACCCAGTACTTC.

The chain recombines TRBV15 with TRBJ1-2, with no clear D. The V gene lost 0 bases and the J gene lost 1 base, with 12 bases spanning the gap. Germline CDR1 LNHNV, CDR2 YYDKDF (reference sequence). The CDR3 contains 16 residues. CDR3 protein: CATSRDHRDRNYGYTF. The CDR3 DNA is TGTGCCACCAGCAGAGATCATCGCGACCGTAACTATGGCTACACCTTC.

V and J are TRBV7-7 and TRBJ1-1; D is perhaps TRBD1 (5 bases). V gave up 5 bases and J gave up 1 base, with 11 bases separating them. Germline V gene data show CDR1 as SSHAT and CDR2 as FNYEAQ (reference sequence). This CDR3 is 14 amino acids long. CDR3 region: CASSGGTANTEAFF. The CDR3 nucleotides are TGTGCCAGCAGCGGCGGGACGGCGAACACTGAAGCTTTCTTT. The full variable domain, in which reference TRBV7-7 and TRBJ1-1 provide the parts outside the CDR3, is GAGVSQSPRYKVTKRGQDVTLRCDPISSHATLYWYQQALGQGPEFLTYFNYEAQPDKSGLPSDRFSAERPEGSISTLTIQRTEQRDSAMYRCASSGGTANTEAFFGQGTRLTVV.